This entry describes one T cell receptor beta chain. This specimen belongs to a study of T cells in Graves' hyperthyroidism and ophthalmopathy. From germline, CDR1 is SGDLS and CDR2 YYNGEE. The length of the CDR3 is 16 residues. V was clipped by 0 bases and J by 1 base; unmatched bases: 3. Researchers took RNA transcripts and amplified the TCR beta CDR3 regions from them. HTBI primers were the set used in a first-round RT-PCR of the TCR CDR3. TCRdb processed the multiplex PCR reads anew with MiXCR; each CDR3 protein has one entry. The data contain 490,000 or so distinct CDR3 sequences, roughly 21% of them seen just once; the ten biggest clones take up roughly 47%.

Material for sequencing was blood. The clonotype originates from a man between 35 and 55 years old with Graves' ophthalmopathy. The J gene is TRBJ2-3, the V gene TRBV9; 9 bases are a match to TRBD2. CDR3 in amino acids: CASSVASGGRTDTQYF. CDR3 DNA: TGTGCCAGCAGCGTAGCCAGCGGGGGGCGCACAGATACGCAGTATTTT.